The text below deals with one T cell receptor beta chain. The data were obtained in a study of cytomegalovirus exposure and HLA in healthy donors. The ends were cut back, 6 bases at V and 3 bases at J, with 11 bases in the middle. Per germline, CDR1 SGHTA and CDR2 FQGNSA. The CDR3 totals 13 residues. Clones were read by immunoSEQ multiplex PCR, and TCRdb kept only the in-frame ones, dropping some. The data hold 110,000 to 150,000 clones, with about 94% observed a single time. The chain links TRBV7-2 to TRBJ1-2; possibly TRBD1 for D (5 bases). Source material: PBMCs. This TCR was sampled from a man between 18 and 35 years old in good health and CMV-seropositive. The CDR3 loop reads CASSRGGYYGYTF. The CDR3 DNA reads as TGTGCCAGCAGTCGCGGGGGATACTATGGCTACACCTTC.